This T cell receptor (beta chain) was found in a study of T-cell reconstitution after alpha-beta-depleted transplantation in children. Study-level results: The study reportedly traced alpha-beta T cells about two months after transplant to several hundred expanded graft clones. T-cell numbers and diversity one year post-transplant derived largely from freshly generated T cells. Diversity of TCRbeta at day 60 was high in some patients, arising from surviving recipient T cells and thymic progenitors.

This clonotype was counted between two and nine times. Its antigen is as yet unknown. Unique molecular identifiers were used in preparing the TCRbeta library. Using its own MiXCR run on the PCR reads, TCRdb lists one record per CDR3 protein. Of hundreds of thousands of distinct CDR3 sequences listed, approximately 12% are singletons. The sequenced sample was PBMCs, mostly from graft donor cells, obtained 360 days after TCRalphabeta/CD19-depleted stem cell transplant. This TCR derives from a male patient younger than 18 who had a stem cell transplant for acute myeloid leukemia, so the T cells may come from the graft donor.

The CDR3 sequence is CASSFWGDRDYEQYF. The DNA of the CDR3 is TGTGCCAGCAGTTTTTGGGGTGACAGGGACTACGAGCAGTACTTC. The J gene is TRBJ2-7, the V gene TRBV27; TRBD1 matches 7 bases. CDR3 length equals 15 residues. The germline gives CDR1 MNHEY, CDR2 SMNVEV (reference sequence). Trimming took 3 bases from V and 3 from J; bases not matched to a gene: 8.